The clone carrying this TCR beta chain was seen repeatedly, ten times or more. Its antigen is still unknown. The sample comes from a study of regulatory T cells in long-lasting Graves disease. Study results and caveats: Examination was confined to peripheral blood, excluding thyroid tissue.

Documented time point: newly diagnosed GD, antithyroid drugs for less than 3 months. PBMC RNA served as the TCR library source. The authors drew approximately 9 milliliters of peripheral blood into EDTA tubes. Building the TCR beta libraries relied on iRepertoire HTBI primers, and CDR3 regions underwent Arm-PCR. Each CDR3 protein gets one entry after TCRdb re-called the multiplex PCR reads with MiXCR. The table shows fewer than 500,000 distinct CDR3 sequences, with under 20% occurring only once. V shed 1 base and J 0 bases; nucleotides not matched to a gene: 4. Germline assignment: CDR1 LGHDT and CDR2 YNNKEL (reference sequence). The CDR3 is made up of 16 amino acids. The same specimen was also included in a second study, on T cells in Graves' hyperthyroidism and ophthalmopathy.

Sequences were derived from peripheral blood mononuclear cells (PBMCs), sampled at new diagnosis, from a patient treated with antithyroid drugs. The chain carries TRBV3-1 and TRBJ2-7; 9 nucleotides align to TRBD2. This TCR was sampled from a man in his forties or fifties with Graves disease. CDR3 amino acids: CASSQGAGGSSYEQYF. The CDR3 coding sequence is TGTGCCAGCAGCCAAGGTGCGGGAGGGAGCTCCTACGAGCAGTACTTC.